A single T cell receptor beta chain is shown here with its context. It has no known antigen specificity. Qualities for individual bases were not recorded, and no much larger clone is one base off. The immunoSEQ Assay, a bias-controlled multiplex PCR, was used to amplify TCRbeta CDR3 regions from genomic DNA. The published analysis was carried out like this. Nucleated cell counts per sample were estimated from amplification of reference gene primers within the assay. Sequence reads were collapsed and filtered to measure the absolute abundance of every unique TCRbeta CDR3 rearrangement. For each sample, productive Simpson clonality was calculated as the square root of Simpson's diversity index over productive rearrangements. The table comes from immuneACCESS by way of TCRdb, which keeps in-frame sequences with V and J called. Part of the clones is missing from these tables; in studies checked, under half for an unresolved V gene and the rest for unknown reasons. V and J calls and clone size are those listed in that table; D and trimming were worked out from the DNA. Here the sample has 200,000 to 300,000 clones; around 89% occur a single time. The leading ten clones occupy 1.2% of the sample.

The germline V gene yields MNHEY for CDR1 and SVGAGI for CDR2. V drops 2 bases and J drops 0 bases, leaving 2 bases in between. The CDR3 measures 14 amino acids from cysteine to phenylalanine. CDR3 DNA only is kept here, 42 bases in frame from base 1. Participants in the prospective study were aged about 18 to 95 years, lived in some 24 United States geographic areas, and enrolled through a virtual design. To assign participants to cohorts, the prospective study relied on clinical history that participants themselves reported in a screening survey and a study questionnaire. Mobile phlebotomists in the prospective study collected whole blood, serum and a nasopharyngeal or oropharyngeal swab from every participant. Additional blood draws and questionnaires over a 2-month period could optionally be provided by prospective study participants. Before DNA extraction, blood samples from the prospective study were shipped at room temperature or frozen.

The data belong to a study of blood T cell repertoires in COVID-19 (dated by TCRdb to the early 2020s). Broadly, across the study: The collaborator samples originated in the United States, Italy and Spain and spanned the acute and convalescent phases of COVID-19. The prospective study material was composed of cDNA or gDNA derived from T cells, B-cell-depleted T cells, or PBMCs. Subjects who had been exposed to COVID-19, were actively infected with it, or had recovered from it provided the deeply sampled blood TCRbeta repertoires that made up the dataset. A freely available public database, intended as a resource for researchers studying the immune response to SARS-CoV-2, is where the repertoires were released. The samples were drawn from the first 160 participants of the ongoing ImmuneRACE study and from over a thousand subjects provided by 6 global collaborators. A de-identified subject ID, COVID-19 status, age in years and sex were almost always included in the sample metadata. Where available, HLA class I and class II types were taken from metadata supplied by the sample provider and were not determined by assay-based typing.

The paper as a whole reports these results and caveats: The quantity of clinical and demographic metadata differed by source and by participant and was supplied without curation.

The chain is encoded by TRBV6-5 joined to TRBJ2-6, with no reliable assignment of the D segment. Sequenced: PBMCs or T cells enriched from blood (not recorded which). This clonotype originated in a woman between 40 and 55 years old with acute COVID-19. The CDR3: CASSYLSGANVLTF. DNA sequence: TGTGCCAGCAGTTACCTCTCTGGGGCCAACGTCCTGACTTTC.